This T cell receptor beta chain was retrieved from a study of blood T cell repertoires in COVID-19. Some clones are missing from TCRdb's copy, which holds only in-frame ones; the method was immunoSEQ multiplex PCR. Altogether 55,000 to 75,000 clones are present, about three quarters being singletons, with the ten largest covering about a sixth. The CDR3 contains 18 residues. Between the trimmed V and J ends, which lost 0 bases and 0 bases, there was a span of 17 bases. Germline lookup yields CDR1 SGHDN and CDR2 FVKESK. This rearrangement joins TRBV14 to TRBJ1-2, with D unclear. The sequenced material came from peripheral blood. The TCR comes from a man older than 75 with acute or convalescent COVID-19. CDR3 in amino acids: CASSQDKRWGVSNYGYTF. The CDR3 DNA is TGTGCCAGCAGCCAAGATAAAAGATGGGGAGTCTCTAACTATGGCTACACCTTC.